This T cell receptor (beta chain) came from a study of blood T cell repertoires in COVID-19. Followed over time, Seattle patients had been enrolled while infection was active. As handled by the study authors: Counts of nucleated cells, estimated from reference gene primer amplification, were obtained. Some clones are missing from TCRdb's copy, which holds only in-frame ones; the method was immunoSEQ multiplex PCR. The DNA gave D and trimming, while V, J and clone size come from that table. The table has over 150,000 clones, nearly 90% seen once. Germline V gene data show CDR1 as LNHNV and CDR2 as YYDKDF (reference sequence). V was clipped by 0 bases and J by 10 bases, with 12 bases between them. The CDR3 is made up of 13 amino acids.

The sequencing sample was made of peripheral blood. V is TRBV15 and J is TRBJ1-1; D remains ambiguous. The sequence was collected from a man between 45 and 60 years old with COVID-19, enrolled during active disease. CDR3 sequence: CATSRDARGIAFF. CDR3 DNA: TGTGCCACCAGCAGAGATGCACGGGGAATAGCTTTCTTT.